The 13 T cell receptor beta chains presented below share a single source sample, sequenced in a study of graft-versus-host responses after intestinal transplantation. TCRdb keeps only in-frame clones here, not all; method: immunoSEQ multiplex PCR. The table records 100,000 or so clones, more than 85% of them present only once. These receptors lack a known antigen. The sample consisted of unstimulated CD4+ T cells sorted from spleen or lymph node cells, taken before intestinal transplant. Source of these receptors: a human donor who received an intestinal transplant.

The CDR3: CASSRQGDGYTF. The CDR3 DNA sequence: TGTGCCAGCAGCCGACAGGGGGATGGCTACACCTTC. This chain connects TRBV11-2 to TRBJ1-2, with 9 nucleotides matching TRBD1. Per the germline V gene, CDR1 is SGHAT and CDR2 is FQNNGV. This CDR3 comprises 12 residues. The V gene end was trimmed by 5 bases and the J gene end by 6 bases; junction bases not matched to a gene: 1. Full variable domain (rest looked up from reference TRBV11-2 and TRBJ1-2): EAGVAQSPRYKIIEKRQSVAFWCNPISGHATLYWYQQILGQGPKLLIQFQNNGVVDDSQLPKDRFSAERLKGVDSTLKIQPAKLEDSAVYLCASSRQGDGYTFGSGTRLTVV.

The chain links TRBV6-5 to TRBJ1-5; 7 nucleotides align to TRBD1. V shed 6 bases and J 2 bases; nucleotides not matched to a gene: 4. Germline CDR1 is MNHEY and CDR2 is SVGAGI. CDR3 length equals 14 residues. The CDR3 sequence is CASSRTGGNQPQHF. The CDR3 DNA sequence: TGTGCCAGCAGCCGTACAGGGGGCAATCAGCCCCAGCATTTT.

V is TRBV7-8 and J is TRBJ1-1; D is perhaps TRBD1 (5 bases). Germline-derived CDR1 and CDR2 are SGHVS and FQNEAQ. The CDR3 sequence is 14 residues long. V was pared by 2 bases and J by 4 bases, with 11 bases between. CDR3 sequence: CASSLTRGSTEAFF. DNA of the CDR3: TGTGCCAGCAGCTTAACAAGGGGTAGCACTGAAGCTTTCTTT.

V is TRBV4-3 and J is TRBJ2-1; 8 bases are shared with TRBD1. This CDR3 has 16 residues. In germline, CDR1 is LGHNA, CDR2 YSLEER. Trimming removed 0 bases from V and 9 bases from J; junction bases left unmatched: 10. CDR3 in DNA: TGCGCCAGCAGCCAAGATTGGAGACAGGGGCCCATTGAGCAGTTCTTC. Translation gives CASSQDWRQGPIEQFF.

V usage is TRBV9 and J usage is TRBJ1-3; D is possibly TRBD1 (6 bases). Between the trimmed V and J ends, which lost 4 bases and 0 bases, there was a span of 14 bases. The CDR3 runs 16 residues. In germline, CDR1 is SGDLS, CDR2 YYNGEE. CDR3 residues: CASSPTGPFSGNTIYF. DNA for the CDR3: TGTGCCAGCAGCCCTACAGGGCCATTCTCTGGAAACACCATATATTTT.

CDR3 sequence reads: CASSRNQGNQPQHF. The CDR3 coding sequence is TGCGCCAGCAGCCGGAATCAGGGCAATCAGCCCCAGCATTTT. V gene TRBV4-1 combines with J gene TRBJ1-5; D gene ambiguous. Germline CDR1 MGHRA, CDR2 YSYEKL. The germline V and J ends were trimmed by 4 bases and 2 bases, with 9 bases remaining between them. This CDR3 region has 14 residues.

The J gene is TRBJ2-3, the V gene TRBV10-3; the D gene is possibly TRBD2 (7 bases). Germline CDR1 and CDR2: ENHRY and SYGVKD. This CDR3 is built from 15 residues. Trimming took 8 bases from V and 0 from J, leaving 15 bases between them. For the CDR3, the DNA is TGTGCCATCGCGGGGGCAGCTCGTAGCACAGATACGCAGTATTTT. The encoded protein is CAIAGAARSTDTQYF.

V gene TRBV6-5 combines with J gene TRBJ2-2, with 7 nucleotides matching TRBD1. The CDR3 is made up of 15 amino acids. Germline V CDR1 and CDR2: MNHEY, SVGAGI. The junction had 7 bases not matched to a gene; V was cut back by 6 bases and J by 3 bases. CDR3 DNA: TGTGCCAGCAGAATCGACAGGGCCGACACCGGGGAGCTGTTTTTT. As protein: CASRIDRADTGELFF.

CDR3 sequence (DNA): TGCGCCAGCAGCCAAAATAGCGGGGGCCGGGACGAGCAGTACTTC. Translation: CASSQNSGGRDEQYF. V and J are TRBV4-1 and TRBJ2-7, with 9 bases fitting TRBD2. Germline V lookup: CDR1 MGHRA, CDR2 YSYEKL. The J segment lost 5 bases and the V segment lost 2 bases, leaving 7 bases of the junction unmatched. The CDR3 is 15 residues long.

The rearrangement links TRBV28 to TRBJ2-7; 7 nucleotides line up with TRBD1. The junction had 8 bases not matched to a gene; V was cut back by 7 bases and J by 2 bases. The germline V gene encodes CDR1 MDHEN and CDR2 SYDVKM. CDR3 length: 14 residues. CDR3 bases: TGTGCCAGCACCCTAGGGGGACAGACCTACGAGCAGTACTTC. Amino acid sequence: CASTLGGQTYEQYF.

This chain connects TRBV6-1 to TRBJ1-5; 9 bases match TRBD1. Per germline, CDR1 MNHNS and CDR2 SASEGT. V lost 7 bases, J lost 1 base, and 2 bases stayed unmatched. The CDR3 is 14 amino acids. CDR3 residues: CASTGQGSNQPQHF. CDR3 nucleotide sequence: TGTGCCAGCACCGGACAGGGGAGCAATCAGCCCCAGCATTTT.

This chain links TRBV19 with TRBJ2-2, with a possible D match to TRBD2 (5 bases). In germline, CDR1 is LNHDA, CDR2 SQIVND (reference sequence). Trimming left V 6 bases short and J 8 bases short, with 13 bases between. This CDR3 has 13 residues. CDR3 amino acids: CASREALVGELFF. The CDR3 DNA reads TGTGCCAGTAGGGAGGCATTGGTGGGGGAGCTGTTTTTT.

The rearrangement links TRBV18 to TRBJ2-7; D is uncertain. CDR1 and CDR2 from the germline V gene are KGHSH and LQKENI. The CDR3 contains 12 residues. V was clipped by 9 bases and J by 1 base, with 10 bases between them. CDR3 DNA: TGTGCCAGTTCAACAGAGTCCTACGAGCAGTACTTC. Translation: CASSTESYEQYF.